This T cell receptor (beta chain) was documented in a study of post-analysis software for immune sequencing data. General study findings and limits: Those samples that were prepared in the same batch co-clustered strongly by F measure. Comparison of patients with controls showed five TRBV segments more frequent in patients, TRBV5-6, TRBV5-1 and TRBV20-1 among them. Versus controls, multiple sclerosis patients showed significantly lower diversity (normalized Chao1).

CDR3 length: 15 residues. V lost 10 bases and J lost 3; bases outside the gene matches: 12. Per the germline V gene, CDR1 is ENHRY and CDR2 is SYGVKD. cDNA libraries of TCR beta carried unique molecular identifiers. Starting from approximately 0.95 to 9.8 million T cells, the study yielded approximately 500,000 cDNA molecules. MiXCR was run by TCRdb on the PCR reads, yielding one entry per CDR3 protein. The sample gives hundreds of thousands of distinct CDR3 sequences, 59% of which show up once; 11% is in the top ten. Regarding this clonotype: What it binds is not known.

The sequencing input was blood. The TCR was taken from a girl aged 2 to 9 with multiple sclerosis. The chain recombines TRBV10-3 with TRBJ1-5, with 7 bases fitting TRBD1. This chain's CDR3 is CATATGIGNNQPQHF. Here the CDR3 DNA reads TGTGCCACCGCGACAGGGATCGGTAACAATCAGCCCCAGCATTTT.